Listed below are T cell receptor beta chains from one sample, sequenced in a study of T cell responses to AZD1222 COVID-19 vaccine. The data were produced by immunoSEQ multiplex PCR, yet TCRdb's version contains in-frame clones alone and is incomplete. Here the sample spans roughly 120,000 clones, 80% to 90% being singletons. The specimen comprised peripheral blood, sampled on day 0 of MenACWY control vaccination. The receptors originated from an adult in good health. Each CDR3 is given with its conserved first and last residue. Fields, in order: V gene, J gene, clone size, D gene, CDR3 DNA, CDR3 protein. D genes are given only for firm matches. The listing skips clone size in some rows; elsewhere it reads once, few, many or a size class.

>TRBV7-2|TRBJ2-3|.|TRBD2
TGTGCCAGCAGCTTAGCACTAGCGGGCACAGATACGCAGTATTTT
CASSLALAGTDTQYF
>TRBV4-3|TRBJ2-6|.|TRBD1
TGCGCCAGCAGCCAAGATCATTCCAGGGGGTCTGGGGCCAACGTCCTGACTTTC
CASSQDHSRGSGANVLTF
>TRBV28|TRBJ2-3|.|TRBD2
TGTGCCAGCAGTTTAATGGGACTAGAAGATACGCAGTATTTT
CASSLMGLEDTQYF
>TRBV3-1/TRBV3-2|TRBJ2-7|.|TRBD2
TGTGCCAGCAGCCAAGACACCGGGACTAGCGGGGACCAAAGCTCCTACGAGCAGTACTTC
CASSQDTGTSGDQSSYEQYF
>TRBV6-5|TRBJ1-1|.|.
TGTGCCAGCATGAGGGACACTGAAGCTTTCTTT
CASMRDTEAFF
>TRBV28|TRBJ1-2|.|.
TGTGCCAGCAGCCACAGGTATGGCTACACCTTC
CASSHRYGYTF
>TRBV19|TRBJ1-6|.|.
TGTGCCAGTAGTATAGACATCGGGAGGGATTCACCCCTCCACTTT
CASSIDIGRDSPLHF
>TRBV29-1|TRBJ1-2|.|TRBD1
TGCAGCGTTCAGGGGGCGGATGGCTACACCTTC
CSVQGADGYTF
>TRBV6-6|TRBJ1-6|.|.
TGTGCCAGCAGGGATCGGGCGGGGTATAATTCACCCCTCCACTTT
CASRDRAGYNSPLHF
>TRBV2|TRBJ2-1|.|.
TGTGCCAGCAGTGAAGTCGGCAGGGTTAAACTCAATGAGCAGTTCTTC
CASSEVGRVKLNEQFF
>TRBV5-1|TRBJ2-2|once|.
TGCGCCAGCAGCTTGAGTCTACTTTTCACCGGGGAGCTGTTTTTT
CASSLSLLFTGELFF
>TRBV28|TRBJ1-4|.|.
TGTGCCAGCAGTTTAAAACGTACTAATGAAAAACTGTTTTTT
CASSLKRTNEKLFF
>TRBV7-2|TRBJ1-4|.|TRBD1
TGTGCCAGCAGCGCCCCCGGGACAGTCAATGAAAAACTGTTTTTT
CASSAPGTVNEKLFF
>TRBV5-1|TRBJ2-1|.|TRBD2
TGCGCCAGCAGCTTGGGTCCTAGCGGGCGCTTGCTGAGCTCCTACAATGAGCAGTTCTTC
CASSLGPSGRLLSSYNEQFF
>TRBV10-3|TRBJ2-7|once|TRBD1
TGTGCCATCAGGGGACAGGATGTAGATCTCGACGAGCAGTACTTC
CAIRGQDVDLDEQYF
>TRBV11-1|TRBJ1-6|.|.
TGTGCCAGCAGCTTAGCCCCTCCTTACTCGGGATTTAATTCACCCCTCCACTTT
CASSLAPPYSGFNSPLHF
>TRBV11-2|TRBJ1-4|few|TRBD1
TGTGCCAGCAGCTTAGATCGAGGCATAGGACAGGCTAATGAAAAACTGTTTTTT
CASSLDRGIGQANEKLFF
>TRBV23-1|TRBJ2-2|.|.
TGCGCCAGCAGTCCAAACCAGGTAGCGAACACCGGGGAGCTGTTTTTT
CASSPNQVANTGELFF
>TRBV25-1|TRBJ2-7|.|TRBD2
TGTGCCAGCAGTGGACTAGCGGGGGGGCTTGGCTACGAGCAGTACTTC
CASSGLAGGLGYEQYF
>TRBV29-1|TRBJ1-4|.|TRBD1
TGCAGCGTTATGGACAGGGACACTCAAAAACTGTTTTTT
CSVMDRDTQKLFF
>TRBV3-1/TRBV3-2|TRBJ2-1|few|TRBD1
TGTGCCAGCAGCCAGGCGAAGGGGGCGGGTAGAAATGAGCAGTTCTTC
CASSQAKGAGRNEQFF
>TRBV7-6|TRBJ2-2|.|TRBD1
TGTGCCAGCAAGTTCGGGACAGGGTCATCCGGGGAGCTGTTTTTT
CASKFGTGSSGELFF
>TRBV2|TRBJ1-4|.|.
TGTGCCAGTGCTGGGGGTGTTTCTAATGAAAAACTGTTTTTT
CASAGGVSNEKLFF
>TRBV27|TRBJ2-1|.|.
TGTGCCAGCAGTTTCCAAGGGGGGGGTGAGCAGTTCTTC
CASSFQGGGEQFF
>TRBV7-9|TRBJ2-4|.|.
TGTGCCAGCAGCCTCCTTCGGAGGGCAGACGGAAACATTCAGTACTTC
CASSLLRRADGNIQYF
>TRBV10-3|TRBJ2-3|.|.
TGTGCCATCAGGGAGGACAGCAACACAGATACGCAGTATTTT
CAIREDSNTDTQYF
>TRBV6-2/TRBV6-3|TRBJ2-1|.|.
TGTGCCAGCAGTCCAGCTGGGACACGGGGGTCCAATGAGCAGTTCTTC
CASSPAGTRGSNEQFF
>TRBV4-3|TRBJ1-1|few|.
TGCGCCAGCAGCCCGGGGGGGGTCCCTAACACTGAAGCTTTCTTT
CASSPGGVPNTEAFF
>TRBV15|TRBJ1-4|.|.
TGTGCCACCAGCCCGATTGACCCCTTGTCCGGAGAAAAACTGTTTTTT
CATSPIDPLSGEKLFF
>TRBV2|TRBJ2-3|.|TRBD1
TGTGCCAGCAGGGTTACAGGGGGCACAGATACGCAGTATTTT
CASRVTGGTDTQYF
>TRBV19|TRBJ2-7|.|.
TGTGCCAGTTCCCAGGGACTCCACGAGCAGTACTTC
CASSQGLHEQYF
>TRBV2|TRBJ1-1|few|TRBD1
TGTGCCAGCAGTCACCCAGGGGGCCACACTGAAGCTTTCTTT
CASSHPGGHTEAFF
>TRBV7-2|TRBJ1-5|.|.
TGTGCCAGCAGCTTAGCTGGGGGGCTGAATCAGCCCCAGCATTTT
CASSLAGGLNQPQHF
>TRBV3-1/TRBV3-2|TRBJ2-7|.|.
TGTGCCAGCAGCCGAGAGGAGGATACCTACGAGCAGTACTTC
CASSREEDTYEQYF
>TRBV28|TRBJ2-7|.|TRBD1
TGTGCCAGCAGTATCGGGACAGGACAATACGAGCAGTACTTC
CASSIGTGQYEQYF